A single sample gave rise to the 24 T cell receptor beta chains below, sequenced in a study of T cell responses to AZD1222 COVID-19 vaccine. The data were produced by immunoSEQ multiplex PCR, yet TCRdb's version contains in-frame clones alone and is incomplete. This table holds about 66,000 clones, roughly 87% found once. This material consisted of peripheral blood, taken on day 0 of AZD1222 vaccination. These receptors were taken from an adult in good health.

The chain employs TRBV18 and TRBJ2-3; D possibly corresponds to TRBD2 (6 bases). CDR3 size: 15 residues. Germline CDR1 and CDR2: KGHSH and LQKENI. V lost 8 bases to trimming and J lost 2 bases, with 17 bases between them. CDR3 sequence reads: CASRPAGTSTDTQYF. The CDR3 nucleotides are TGTGCCAGCAGACCCGCGGGGACGTCCACAGATACGCAGTATTTT. Variable domain in full (rest from reference TRBV18 and TRBJ2-3): NAGVMQNPRHLVRRRGQEARLRCSPMKGHSHVYWYRQLPEEGLKFMVYLQKENIIDESGMPKERFSAEFPKEGPSILRIQQVVRGDSAAYFCASRPAGTSTDTQYFGPGTRLTVL.

This chain uses TRBV28 with TRBJ1-5; no clear D. Germline values: CDR1 MDHEN, CDR2 SYDVKM. The CDR3 loop spans 15 amino acids. Trimming removed 8 bases from V and 1 base from J, with 15 bases in between. The CDR3 nucleotides read TGTGCCAGCGTATCTGGAGGGAGAAGCAATCAGCCCCAGCATTTT. The encoded protein is CASVSGGRSNQPQHF.

Notes on this clone: The junction differs from germline at one of its ends, possibly a read error. This chain links TRBV28 with TRBJ2-5, with TRBD1 identical over 8 bases. The CDR3 is 13 residues long. Germline V CDR1 and CDR2: MDHEN, SYDVKM. The CDR3 region is CAYNRGFGETQYF. The DNA for the CDR3 is TGCGCCTATAACAGGGGGTTTGGGGAGACCCAGTACTTC.

This rearrangement joins TRBV29-1 to TRBJ1-2; 7 bases align to TRBD1. Germline V gene sequence: CDR1 SQVTM, CDR2 ANQGSEA. Trimming removed 6 bases from V and 3 bases from J; junction bases left unmatched: 7. This CDR3 contains 13 residues. CDR3 amino acids: CSVRTGHYYGYTF. For the CDR3, the DNA is TGCAGCGTACGGACAGGACATTACTATGGCTACACCTTC.

The rearrangement joins TRBV5-5 to TRBJ1-2, with a weak D call TRBD1 (6 bases). V gave up 2 bases and J gave up 8 bases, with 19 bases separating them. Germline CDR1 reads SGHKS; CDR2 reads YYEKEE (reference sequence). This CDR3 has 15 residues. The CDR3 nucleotides read TGTGCCAGCAGCTTTTTGGGGGCGGACTTGTTGGGCTACACCTTC. Residues: CASSFLGADLLGYTF.

V gene TRBV18 combines with J gene TRBJ2-2; 8 bases map to TRBD2. Germline V CDR1 and CDR2: KGHSH, LQKENI. The junction had 6 bases not matched to a gene; V was cut back by 3 bases and J by 3 bases. CDR3 length equals 16 residues. The CDR3 sequence is CASSPRTSRYTGELFF. The CDR3 DNA sequence: TGTGCCAGCTCACCTAGGACTAGCCGTTACACCGGGGAGCTGTTTTTT.

V and J are TRBV18 and TRBJ1-5; D perhaps matches TRBD1 (5 bases). Trimming took off 2 bases at V and 11 bases at J, with 19 bases between the two ends. The CDR3 sequence is 15 residues long. Germline V CDR1 and CDR2: KGHSH, LQKENI. The CDR3: CASSPGASQVVTQHF. In nucleotides, the CDR3 is TGTGCCAGCTCACCAGGGGCGTCCCAAGTTGTGACCCAGCATTTT.

The rearrangement uses TRBV5-1 and TRBJ1-6; 8 bases are a match to TRBD1. J lost 8 bases, V lost 0 bases, and 4 bases had no gene match. The CDR3 runs to 15 residues. Per the germline V gene, CDR1 is SGHRS and CDR2 is YFSETQ. The CDR3, as DNA: TGCGCCAGCAGCTTGGACAGGGGGGACCATTCACCCCTCCACTTT. Translating it yields CASSLDRGDHSPLHF.

This chain links TRBV15 with TRBJ2-7; possible D gene TRBD1, 7 bases. V was clipped by 3 bases and J by 0 bases, with 12 bases between them. CDR3 size: 15 residues. The V gene's germline CDR1 is LNHNV and CDR2 YYDKDF (reference sequence). CDR3 nucleotides: TGTGCCACCAGCAGGACGGAGGGGGCCTCCTACGAGCAGTACTTC. Translation gives CATSRTEGASYEQYF.

This clone has more than one count but fewer than ten. Written as DNA, the CDR3 is TGTGCTAGTGGTTTGGAGCTTATGGGGGTTCAGCCCCAGCATTTT. Translating it yields CASGLELMGVQPQHF. This chain joins TRBV12-5 and TRBJ1-5, with D perhaps matching TRBD1 (5 bases). Germline V CDR1 and CDR2: LGHNT, FRNRAP. This CDR3 region has 15 residues. V lost 1 base, J lost 6 bases, and 13 bases lay in between.

The genes are TRBV7-3 and TRBJ2-1; TRBD2 is a possible D gene (6 bases). Trimming removed 0 bases from V and 3 bases from J, with 6 bases in between. The CDR3 has 14 amino acids. The germline gives CDR1 SGHTA, CDR2 FQGTGA. The CDR3 region is CASSLTGSYNEQFF. For the CDR3, the DNA is TGTGCCAGCAGCTTAACCGGGAGCTACAATGAGCAGTTCTTC.

The chain couples TRBV7-9 to TRBJ2-5, with TRBD2 matching 8 bases. In germline, CDR1 is SEHNR, CDR2 FQNEAQ (reference sequence). The CDR3 totals 14 residues. Trimming cost V 5 bases and J 1 base; bases outside gene matches: 3. The CDR3 sequence is CASSNGLAQETQYF. CDR3 bases: TGTGCCAGCAGCAACGGACTAGCCCAAGAGACCCAGTACTTC. Full variable domain (missing parts from reference TRBV7-9 and TRBJ2-5): DTGVSQNPRHKITKRGQNVTFRCDPISEHNRLYWYRQTLGQGPEFLTYFQNEAQLEKSRLLSDRFSAERPKGSFSTLEIQRTEQGDSAMYLCASSNGLAQETQYFGPGTRLLVL.

The chain is built from TRBV5-6 and TRBJ2-3; TRBD2 matches at 8 bases. The CDR3 contains 16 residues. Per germline, CDR1 SGHDT and CDR2 YYEEEE. V was pared by 1 base and J by 2 bases, with 6 bases of the junction left unmatched. The CDR3 loop is CASSLRVAGSTDTQYF. The CDR3 coding sequence is TGTGCCAGCAGCTTGAGAGTAGCGGGGTCCACAGATACGCAGTATTTT.

This clone showed up just once. The rearrangement joins TRBV5-1 to TRBJ1-4; D may be TRBD1 (5 bases). The germline gives CDR1 SGHRS, CDR2 YFSETQ. With 1 base removed from V and 10 bases from J, the gap between germline ends came to 14 bases. The CDR3 sequence is 14 residues long. The CDR3 DNA sequence: TGCGCCAGCAGCTTGATCATGGGGGAGGGAAAACTGTTTTTT. It encodes CASSLIMGEGKLFF. Full variable domain (rest looked up from reference TRBV5-1 and TRBJ1-4): KAGVTQTPRYLIKTRGQQVTLSCSPISGHRSVSWYQQTPGQGLQFLFEYFSETQRNKGNFPGRFSGRQFSNSRSEMNVSTLELGDSALYLCASSLIMGEGKLFFGSGTQLSVL.

This clone was detected once. The J gene is TRBJ1-3, the V gene TRBV6-5; 7 nucleotides align to TRBD1. CDR3 size: 15 residues. J gave up 0 bases and V 6 bases, and 5 bases lay outside the gene matches. Germline lookup yields CDR1 MNHEY and CDR2 SVGAGI. The CDR3 bases are TGTGCCAGCAGCGGGACAGACTTCTCTGGAAACACCATATATTTT. Amino acids: CASSGTDFSGNTIYF.

This clone was seen a handful of times. The gene calls are TRBV19 and TRBJ1-1; possibly TRBD1 for D (5 bases). The CDR3 runs to 14 residues. Germline CDR1 and CDR2: LNHDA and SQIVND (reference sequence). Trimming stripped 1 base from V and 7 bases from J, with 13 bases between. The CDR3 DNA follows: TGTGCCAGTAGTATAGTCTGGACCGGGGGTGAAGCTTTCTTT. It yields the protein CASSIVWTGGEAFF.

CDR3 sequence (DNA): TGTGCTAGTGGTCTTAGCTTGGGGCCCTCGGGGAGAAACACCATATATTTT. It codes for CASGLSLGPSGRNTIYF. The chain couples TRBV12-5 to TRBJ1-3, with TRBD1 as a possible D gene (5 bases). The CDR3 is 17 amino acids. CDR1 LGHNT and CDR2 FRNRAP come from the germline V gene. V lost 5 bases and J lost 5, with 22 bases in between.

V usage is TRBV18 and J usage is TRBJ2-7; 8 positions match TRBD1. CDR1 and CDR2 from the germline V gene are KGHSH and LQKENI. This CDR3 spans 14 amino acids. V lost 6 bases, J lost 1 base, and 5 bases stayed unmatched. The DNA of the CDR3 is TGTGCCAGCTCTTCACAGGGGGAATCCTACGAGCAGTACTTC. Its protein is CASSSQGESYEQYF.

This chain uses TRBV11-2 with TRBJ1-6; D unresolved. The CDR3 consists of 14 residues. Germline-derived CDR1 and CDR2 are SGHAT and FQNNGV. V was trimmed by 1 base and J by 10 bases, leaving 11 bases between them. CDR3 bases: TGTGCCAGCAGCTTAGGACAATCGGGGTCACCCCTCCACTTT. It specifies CASSLGQSGSPLHF.

The chain couples TRBV5-1 to TRBJ2-1; 12 nucleotides agree with TRBD2. Trimming removed 0 bases from V and 7 bases from J; junction bases left unmatched: 8. Germline CDR1 SGHRS, CDR2 YFSETQ. This CDR3 is built from 17 residues. The CDR3, as DNA: TGCGCCAGCAGCTTGGCCTTAAGGCTAGCGGGAGGGAATGAGCAGTTCTTC. This encodes CASSLALRLAGGNEQFF.

This chain uses TRBV29-1 with TRBJ1-2; no clear D. The V and J ends lost 6 bases and 8 bases respectively, with 19 bases between them. The CDR3 totals 13 residues. CDR1 SQVTM and CDR2 ANQGSEA come from the germline V gene. The CDR3 DNA reads as TGCAGCGTCCAAGTTCCGGGAAGAAACGGCTACACCTTC. Encoded protein: CSVQVPGRNGYTF.

The rearrangement uses TRBV5-1 and TRBJ2-2; D is possibly TRBD1 (6 bases). Looked up from germline, CDR1 is SGHRS and CDR2 is YFSETQ. The CDR3 covers 21 residues. Trimming pared 0 bases from V and 4 bases from J, leaving 28 bases between. The CDR3 loop reads CASSLALPGHIWGPITGELFF. The DNA of the CDR3 is TGCGCCAGCAGCTTGGCCCTTCCGGGACACATTTGGGGACCTATCACCGGGGAGCTGTTTTTT.

CDR3 region: CASSRGPTGGDTQYF. The CDR3 DNA reads TGCGCCAGCAGCCGTGGGCCGACAGGTGGGGATACGCAGTATTTT. The V and J genes are TRBV4-3 and TRBJ2-3; a possible D gene is TRBD1 (6 bases). The CDR3 covers 15 residues. Trimming cost V 4 bases and J 6 bases, with 17 bases left between them. The V gene's germline CDR1 is LGHNA and CDR2 YSLEER.

J is TRBJ2-7 and V is TRBV28; D is undetermined. V shed 6 bases and J shed 1 base, with 7 bases lying between them. The CDR3 is 12 residues long. Germline V gives CDR1 MDHEN, CDR2 SYDVKM. CDR3 nucleotides: TGTGCCAGCAGATCCGGTTCCTACGAGCAGTACTTC. Protein sequence: CASRSGSYEQYF. The variable domain in full, with the rest retrieved from reference TRBV28 and TRBJ2-7, is DVKVTQSSRYLVKRTGEKVFLECVQDMDHENMFWYRQDPGLGLRLIYFSYDVKMKEKGDIPEGYSVSREKKERFSLILESASTNQTSMYLCASRSGSYEQYFGPGTRLTVT.